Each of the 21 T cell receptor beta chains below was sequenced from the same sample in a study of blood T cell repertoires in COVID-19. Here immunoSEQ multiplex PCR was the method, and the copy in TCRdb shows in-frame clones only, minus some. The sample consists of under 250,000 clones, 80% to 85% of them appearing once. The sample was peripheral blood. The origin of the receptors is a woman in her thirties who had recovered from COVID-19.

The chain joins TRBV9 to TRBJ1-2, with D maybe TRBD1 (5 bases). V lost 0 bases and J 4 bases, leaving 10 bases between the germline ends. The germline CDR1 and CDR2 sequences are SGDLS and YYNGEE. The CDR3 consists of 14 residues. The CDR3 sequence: CASSVDGGIYGYTF. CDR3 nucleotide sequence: TGTGCCAGCAGCGTAGACGGGGGTATCTATGGCTACACCTTC.

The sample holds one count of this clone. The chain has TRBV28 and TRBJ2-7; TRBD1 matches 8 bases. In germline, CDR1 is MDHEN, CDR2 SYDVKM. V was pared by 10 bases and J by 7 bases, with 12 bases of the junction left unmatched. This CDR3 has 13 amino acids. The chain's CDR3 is CATRADRDLEQYF. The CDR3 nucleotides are TGTGCCACCAGGGCGGACAGGGATCTGGAGCAGTACTTC.

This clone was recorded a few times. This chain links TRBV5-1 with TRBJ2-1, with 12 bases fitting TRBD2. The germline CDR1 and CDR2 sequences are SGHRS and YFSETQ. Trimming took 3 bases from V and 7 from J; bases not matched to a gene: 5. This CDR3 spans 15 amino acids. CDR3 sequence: CASSWLAGGSNEQFF. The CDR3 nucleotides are TGCGCCAGCAGCTGGCTAGCGGGAGGGTCTAATGAGCAGTTCTTC.

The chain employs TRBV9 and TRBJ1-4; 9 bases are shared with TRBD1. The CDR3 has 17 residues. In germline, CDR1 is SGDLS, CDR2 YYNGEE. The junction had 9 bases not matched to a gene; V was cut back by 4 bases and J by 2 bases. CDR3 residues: CASSPWTGDMTNEKLFF. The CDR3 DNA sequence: TGTGCCAGCAGCCCCTGGACAGGGGATATGACTAATGAAAAACTGTTTTTT.

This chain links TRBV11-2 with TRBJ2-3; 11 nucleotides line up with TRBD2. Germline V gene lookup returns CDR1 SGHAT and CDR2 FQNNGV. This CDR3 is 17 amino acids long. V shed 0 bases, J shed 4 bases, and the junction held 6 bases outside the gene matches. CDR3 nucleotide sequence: TGTGCCAGCAGCTTAGATTTAGCGGGAGGGCGCGCAGATACGCAGTATTTT. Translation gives CASSLDLAGGRADTQYF.

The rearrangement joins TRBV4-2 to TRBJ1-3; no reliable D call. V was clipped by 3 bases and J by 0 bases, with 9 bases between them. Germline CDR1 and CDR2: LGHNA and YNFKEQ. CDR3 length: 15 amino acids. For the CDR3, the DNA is TGTGCCAGCAGCCAGCGGGGAGACTCTGGAAACACCATATATTTT. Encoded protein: CASSQRGDSGNTIYF.

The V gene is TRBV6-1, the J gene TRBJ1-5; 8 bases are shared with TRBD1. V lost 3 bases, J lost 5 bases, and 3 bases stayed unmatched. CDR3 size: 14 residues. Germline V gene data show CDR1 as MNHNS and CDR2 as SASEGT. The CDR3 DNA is TGTGCCAGCAGTGAGCAGGGGGCCCATCAGCCCCAGCATTTT. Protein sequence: CASSEQGAHQPQHF.

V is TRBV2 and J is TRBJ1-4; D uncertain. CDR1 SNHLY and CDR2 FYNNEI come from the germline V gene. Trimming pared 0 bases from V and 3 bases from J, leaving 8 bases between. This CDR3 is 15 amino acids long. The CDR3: CASSEAGDSNEKLFF. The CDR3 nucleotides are TGTGCCAGCAGTGAAGCGGGTGACTCTAATGAAAAACTGTTTTTT. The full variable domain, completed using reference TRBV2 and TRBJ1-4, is EPEVTQTPSHQVTQMGQEVILRCVPISNHLYFYWYRQILGQKVEFLVSFYNNEISEKSEIFDDQFSVERPDGSNFTLKIRSTKLEDSAMYFCASSEAGDSNEKLFFGSGTQLSVL.

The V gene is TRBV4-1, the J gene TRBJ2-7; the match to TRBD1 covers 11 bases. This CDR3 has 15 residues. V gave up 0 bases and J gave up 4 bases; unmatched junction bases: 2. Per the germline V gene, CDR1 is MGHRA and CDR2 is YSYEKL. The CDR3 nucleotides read TGCGCCAGCAGCCAAGAAAGGGACAGGGGGTACGAGCAGTACTTC. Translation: CASSQERDRGYEQYF.

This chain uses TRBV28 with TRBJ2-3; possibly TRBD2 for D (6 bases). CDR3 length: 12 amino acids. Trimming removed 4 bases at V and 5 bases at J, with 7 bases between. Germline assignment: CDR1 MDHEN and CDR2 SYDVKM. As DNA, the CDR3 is TGTGCCAGCAGTTCGGGAGAAGATACGCAGTATTTT. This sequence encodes CASSSGEDTQYF.

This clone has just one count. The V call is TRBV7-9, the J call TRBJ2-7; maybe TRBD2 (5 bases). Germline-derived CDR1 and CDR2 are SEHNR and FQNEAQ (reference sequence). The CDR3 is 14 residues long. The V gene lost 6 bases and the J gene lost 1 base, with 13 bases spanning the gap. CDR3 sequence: CASRSGGPSYEQYF. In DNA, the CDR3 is TGTGCCAGCAGGTCGGGCGGGCCATCCTACGAGCAGTACTTC.

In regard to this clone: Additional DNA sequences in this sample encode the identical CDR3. CDR3 amino acids: CASSYSITGGGYGYTF. The CDR3 region has the DNA TGTGCCAGCAGTTACTCGATAACAGGGGGAGGCTATGGCTACACCTTC. The chain links TRBV6-5 to TRBJ1-2, with 8 bases aligning to TRBD1. The germline gives CDR1 MNHEY, CDR2 SVGAGI. This CDR3 region has 16 residues. V shed 0 bases and J 4 bases; nucleotides not matched to a gene: 7.

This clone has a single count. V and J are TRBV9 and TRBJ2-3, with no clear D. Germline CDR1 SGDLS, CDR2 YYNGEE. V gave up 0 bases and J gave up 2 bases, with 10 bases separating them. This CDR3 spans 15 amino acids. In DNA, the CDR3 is TGTGCCAGCAGCGTAGGGGCCTCCTTCACAGATACGCAGTATTTT. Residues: CASSVGASFTDTQYF.

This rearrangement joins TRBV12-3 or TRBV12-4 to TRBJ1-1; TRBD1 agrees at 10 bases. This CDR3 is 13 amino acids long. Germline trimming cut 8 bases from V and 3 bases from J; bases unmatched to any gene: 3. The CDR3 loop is CASFGTGDTEAFF. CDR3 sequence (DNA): TGTGCCAGCTTCGGGACAGGGGACACTGAAGCTTTCTTT.

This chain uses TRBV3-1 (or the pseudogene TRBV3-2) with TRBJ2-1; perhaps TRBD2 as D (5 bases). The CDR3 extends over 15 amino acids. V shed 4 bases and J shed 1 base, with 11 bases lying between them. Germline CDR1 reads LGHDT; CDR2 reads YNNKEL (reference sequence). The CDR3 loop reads CASSPTRGSYNEQFF. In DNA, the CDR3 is TGTGCCAGCAGCCCTACTCGGGGATCCTACAATGAGCAGTTCTTC.

The CDR3 sequence is CASSHKPDRVWYEQYF. The CDR3, as DNA: TGTGCCAGCAGCCATAAACCGGACAGGGTTTGGTACGAGCAGTACTTC. The V call is TRBV3-1 (or the pseudogene TRBV3-2), the J call TRBJ2-7, with 8 bases fitting TRBD1. Trimming removed 3 bases from V and 4 bases from J; junction bases left unmatched: 11. CDR3 size: 16 residues. Germline CDR1 reads LGHDT; CDR2 reads YNNKEL (reference sequence).

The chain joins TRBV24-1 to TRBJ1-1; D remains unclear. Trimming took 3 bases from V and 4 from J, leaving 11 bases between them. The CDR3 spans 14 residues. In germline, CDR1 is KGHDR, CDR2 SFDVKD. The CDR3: CATSDIHSSTEAFF. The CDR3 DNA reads TGTGCCACCAGTGATATCCACAGCTCCACTGAAGCTTTCTTT.

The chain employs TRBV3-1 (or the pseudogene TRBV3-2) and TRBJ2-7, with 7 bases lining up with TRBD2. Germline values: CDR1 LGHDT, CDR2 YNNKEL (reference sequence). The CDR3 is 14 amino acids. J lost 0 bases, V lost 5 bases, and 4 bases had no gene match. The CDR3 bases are TGTGCCAGCAGCGAAGCGGGGATCTCCTACGAGCAGTACTTC. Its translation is CASSEAGISYEQYF.

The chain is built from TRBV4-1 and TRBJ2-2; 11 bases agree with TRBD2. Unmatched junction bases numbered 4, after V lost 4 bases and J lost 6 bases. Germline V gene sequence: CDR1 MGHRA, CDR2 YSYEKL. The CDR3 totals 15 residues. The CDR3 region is CASSLLAGVSGELFF. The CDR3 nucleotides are TGCGCCAGCAGCCTACTAGCGGGAGTCTCCGGGGAGCTGTTTTTT.

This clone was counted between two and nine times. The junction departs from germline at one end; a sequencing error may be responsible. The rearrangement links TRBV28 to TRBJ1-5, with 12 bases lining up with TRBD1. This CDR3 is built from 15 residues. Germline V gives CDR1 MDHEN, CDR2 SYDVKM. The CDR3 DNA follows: TGTGCCAGCAGCAGCGGGACAGGGGGCAAACAGCCCCAGCATTTT. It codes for CASSSGTGGKQPQHF.

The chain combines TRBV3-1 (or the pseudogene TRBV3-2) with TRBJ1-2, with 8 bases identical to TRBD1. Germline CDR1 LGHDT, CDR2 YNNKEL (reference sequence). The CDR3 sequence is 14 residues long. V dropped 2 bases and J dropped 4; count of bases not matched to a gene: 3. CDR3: CASSQNDRGYGYTF. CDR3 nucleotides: TGTGCCAGCAGCCAAAATGACAGGGGCTATGGCTACACCTTC.